These 25 T cell receptor beta chains came from one sample sequenced in a study of CD8 T cell repertoires and HIV-1 epitope variants. The protocol was immunoSEQ multiplex PCR, while the TCRdb copy is restricted to in-frame clones and leaves out a portion. The sample records over 90,000 clones, around 75% being singletons. Sequenced: uncultured baseline CD8+ T cells from peripheral blood mononuclear cells (PBMCs). Receptors were obtained from a male donor with HIV.

Only a few counts were recorded for this clone. The chain joins TRBV7-3 to TRBJ1-6, with a possible D match to TRBD1 (5 bases). This CDR3 contains 14 residues. The germline gives CDR1 SGHTA, CDR2 FQGTGA. V gave up 5 bases and J gave up 10 bases, with 15 bases separating them. The CDR3: CASSPTGYGSPLHF. CDR3 sequence (DNA): TGTGCCAGCAGCCCTACAGGTTACGGCTCACCCCTCCACTTT.

This clone was observed a handful of times. V usage is TRBV13 and J usage is TRBJ1-1, with a weak D call TRBD1 (5 bases). CDR3 length equals 11 residues. Germline CDR1 PRHDT, CDR2 FYEKMQ (reference sequence). V lost 7 bases to trimming and J lost 4 bases, with 7 bases between them. The CDR3 DNA reads as TGTGCCAGCACCCAGGGCACTGAAGCTTTCTTT. This gives the protein CASTQGTEAFF. Based on the CDR3 plus reference TRBV13 and TRBJ1-1, the full variable domain is AAGVIQSPRHLIKEKRETATLKCYPIPRHDTVYWYQQGPGQDPQFLISFYEKMQSDKGSIPDRFSAQQFSDYHSELNMSSLELGDSALYFCASTQGTEAFFGQGTRLTVV.

This rearrangement joins TRBV7-2 to TRBJ2-1; 7 nucleotides line up with TRBD1. This CDR3 is built from 14 residues. V dropped 1 base and J dropped 6; count of bases not matched to a gene: 3. CDR1 is SGHTA, CDR2 FQGNSA, per germline. The CDR3 DNA reads TGTGCCAGCAGCTTAGGGTACAGGGGCAATGAGCAGTTCTTC. Protein: CASSLGYRGNEQFF.

The chain links TRBV18 to TRBJ2-7, with D hard to call. The CDR3 has 16 residues. From germline, CDR1 is KGHSH and CDR2 LQKENI. Trimming pared 4 bases from V and 1 base from J, leaving 17 bases between. CDR3 DNA sequence: TGTGCCAGCTCACGTTCGCCCCCGGACGGATCCTACGAGCAGTACTTC. It yields the protein CASSRSPPDGSYEQYF.

As to this clone: This likely traces to a read error, being one base from a far larger clone. The chain couples TRBV16 to TRBJ1-1, with D possibly matching TRBD1 (5 bases). CDR3 length: 12 residues. Looked up from germline, CDR1 is KGHSY and CDR2 is FQNENV. V gave up 3 bases and J gave up 3 bases, with 5 bases separating them. CDR3 protein: CASSQGDTEAFF. CDR3 DNA: TGTGCCAGCAGCCAGGGGGACACTGAAGCTTTCTTT.

The chain recombines TRBV15 with TRBJ2-5, with D perhaps matching TRBD1 (5 bases). Germline V gene data show CDR1 as LNHNV and CDR2 as YYDKDF (reference sequence). With 0 bases removed from V and 1 base from J, the gap between germline ends came to 9 bases. The CDR3 runs 15 residues. CDR3 sequence (DNA): TGTGCCACCAGCAGAGAGCAGGGTGCCCAAGAGACCCAGTACTTC. Its protein product is CATSREQGAQETQYF.

The V call is TRBV28, the J call TRBJ2-5; 8 bases match TRBD2. The J segment lost 4 bases and the V segment lost 8 bases, leaving 9 bases of the junction unmatched. Germline loops: CDR1 MDHEN, CDR2 SYDVKM. This CDR3 contains 14 residues. This CDR3 reads CASSRVGLAETQYF. DNA of the CDR3: TGTGCCAGCTCTAGGGTCGGACTAGCAGAGACCCAGTACTTC.

This rearrangement joins TRBV10-3 to TRBJ1-4; 8 bases match TRBD1. The CDR3 sequence is 12 residues long. V shed 11 bases and J 7 bases; nucleotides not matched to a gene: 6. Germline loops: CDR1 ENHRY, CDR2 SYGVKD. CDR3 region: CAASGGSEKLFF. In DNA, the CDR3 is TGTGCCGCCTCAGGGGGCAGTGAAAAACTGTTTTTT.

V usage is TRBV30 and J usage is TRBJ2-1; TRBD2 matches at 12 bases. Germline loops: CDR1 GTSNPN, CDR2 SVGIG (reference sequence). The V segment lost 2 bases and the J segment 10 bases; nucleotides outside the gene matches: 6. This CDR3 is 14 amino acids long. DNA of the CDR3: TGTGCCTGGAGTAGACTAGCGGGAGTGGGCGAGCAGTTCTTC. This translates into CAWSRLAGVGEQFF.

V is TRBV7-2 and J is TRBJ1-2; maybe TRBD1 (5 bases). From germline, CDR1 is SGHTA and CDR2 FQGNSA. CDR3 length: 14 residues. V was pared by 4 bases and J by 2 bases, with 11 bases between. The CDR3 nucleotides read TGTGCCAGCAGCTCGGTGAGGGGCAACTATGGCTACACCTTC. This sequence encodes CASSSVRGNYGYTF. Complete variable domain (other parts from reference TRBV7-2 and TRBJ1-2): GAGVSQSPSNKVTEKGKDVELRCDPISGHTALYWYRQSLGQGLEFLIYFQGNSAPDKSGLPSDRFSAERTGGSVSTLTIQRTQQEDSAVYLCASSSVRGNYGYTFGSGTRLTVV.

The chain uses TRBV2 and TRBJ2-3; possibly TRBD1 for D (7 bases). V was shortened by 10 bases and J by 2 bases, with 10 bases between the two germline ends. Per the germline V gene, CDR1 is SNHLY and CDR2 is FYNNEI. The CDR3 contains 12 residues. CDR3 sequence: CATRGDTDTQYF. Here the CDR3 DNA reads TGTGCCACCAGGGGGGACACAGATACGCAGTATTTT.

The chain is built from TRBV10-2 and TRBJ1-1; the D gene is possibly TRBD1 (5 bases). The V and J ends lost 7 bases and 4 bases respectively, with 7 bases between them. CDR1 is WSHSY and CDR2 is SAAADI in the germline V gene. The CDR3 sequence is 11 residues long. CDR3 amino acids: CASMGVTEAFF. The CDR3 DNA follows: TGCGCCAGCATGGGGGTCACTGAAGCTTTCTTT.

The rearrangement uses TRBV7-2 and TRBJ1-5; 8 bases line up with TRBD1. Germline CDR1 is SGHTA and CDR2 is FQGNSA. The ends lost 0 bases at V and 6 bases at J; junction bases unmatched: 4. The CDR3 length is 15 residues. The CDR3 spells CASSLALTGVQPQHF. As DNA, the CDR3 is TGTGCCAGCAGCTTAGCGCTGACAGGGGTTCAGCCCCAGCATTTT.

The rearrangement uses TRBV28 and TRBJ2-1; D is possibly TRBD2 (6 bases). CDR3 size: 15 residues. Germline V CDR1 and CDR2: MDHEN, SYDVKM. V lost 3 bases and J lost 5, with 14 bases in between. This chain's CDR3 is CASSLGEAQNNEQFF. The CDR3 coding sequence is TGTGCCAGCAGTTTGGGGGAGGCCCAAAACAATGAGCAGTTCTTC.

This clone was seen just once. A much larger clone lies one base from this, so it may be a read error. Other DNA sequences within the sample encode an identical CDR3. The gene calls are TRBV11-2 and TRBJ1-2, with unresolved D. The CDR3 is 13 residues long. Trimming shortened V by 3 bases and J by 0 bases, and 5 bases separated the two germline ends. Germline V gene lookup returns CDR1 SGHAT and CDR2 FQNNGV. The CDR3 reads CASSFGANYGYTF. The CDR3 coding sequence is TGTGCCAGCAGCTTCGGGGCTAACTATGGCTACACCTTC.

For the CDR3, the DNA is TGTGCCAGCCGGAGGGGGCAAGGGAACACTGAAGCTTTCTTT. Its protein product is CASRRGQGNTEAFF. The gene calls are TRBV9 and TRBJ1-1, with TRBD1 matching 7 bases. Unmatched junction bases numbered 7, after V lost 7 bases and J lost 1 base. CDR1 SGDLS and CDR2 YYNGEE come from the germline V gene. This CDR3 contains 14 residues.

The chain recombines TRBV19 with TRBJ2-5; D is possibly TRBD2 (6 bases). CDR1 and CDR2 (germline): LNHDA, SQIVND (reference sequence). The CDR3 loop spans 13 amino acids. V lost 3 bases to trimming and J lost 5 bases, with 10 bases between them. CDR3 amino acids: CASSMGRRETQYF. CDR3 sequence (DNA): TGTGCCAGTAGTATGGGGAGGAGGGAGACCCAGTACTTC.

This sequence joins TRBV27 and TRBJ1-5, with D unresolved. Germline-derived CDR1 and CDR2 are MNHEY and SMNVEV (reference sequence). The V end lost 0 bases, the J end lost 7 bases, and 10 bases lay between the germline ends. There are 14 residues in the CDR3. CDR3 nucleotides: TGTGCCAGCAGTTTATCGGGCAGTGAACAGCCCCAGCATTTT. Amino acid sequence: CASSLSGSEQPQHF.

The V gene is TRBV12-5, the J gene TRBJ2-2; 11 bases align to TRBD2. Germline CDR1 LGHNT, CDR2 FRNRAP. There are 19 residues in the CDR3. Losses at the gene ends were 2 bases for V and 4 bases for J; bases not matched to a gene: 12. DNA for the CDR3: TGTGCTAGTGGTTTGACAAAGACTAGCGGGGAGGCGAGCACCGGGGAGCTGTTTTTT. This encodes CASGLTKTSGEASTGELFF.

The rearrangement uses TRBV7-2 and TRBJ2-1; D may correspond to TRBD1 or TRBD2 (6 bases each). With 5 bases removed from V and 5 bases from J, the gap between germline ends came to 10 bases. Germline V gene data show CDR1 as SGHTA and CDR2 as FQGNSA. This CDR3 is built from 13 residues. The CDR3 spells CASSRGTHNEQFF. In DNA, the CDR3 is TGTGCCAGCAGCCGCGGGACACACAATGAGCAGTTCTTC.

The rearrangement joins TRBV19 to TRBJ1-1; the match to TRBD1 covers 7 bases. V lost 4 bases to trimming and J lost 1 base; unmatched junction nucleotides: 3. CDR3 length: 14 amino acids. Germline V gene sequence: CDR1 LNHDA, CDR2 SQIVND (reference sequence). For the CDR3, the DNA is TGTGCCAGTAGTAACCGACAGGGGAACACTGAAGCTTTCTTT. Encoded protein: CASSNRQGNTEAFF.

The CDR3 protein is CASSYGENSYEQYF. The CDR3 DNA reads as TGTGCCAGCAGTTATGGGGAAAACTCCTACGAGCAGTACTTC. The chain combines TRBV6-6 with TRBJ2-7; no clear D. Looked up from germline, CDR1 is MNHNY and CDR2 is SVGAGI (reference sequence). V gave up 3 bases and J gave up 0 bases, with 9 bases separating them. The CDR3 spans 14 residues.

The chain couples TRBV5-1 to TRBJ2-3; 7 nucleotides align to TRBD1. After removal of 4 bases from V and 3 bases from J, the junction contained 5 bases not matched to a gene. This CDR3 has 14 residues. Germline CDR1 SGHRS, CDR2 YFSETQ. CDR3 sequence reads: CASSIGTDTDTQYF. The CDR3 DNA reads TGCGCCAGCAGCATAGGGACAGATACAGATACGCAGTATTTT.

The chain has TRBV27 and TRBJ2-7; perhaps TRBD1 as D (6 bases). Deletions cut 2 bases from V and 1 base from J, with 12 bases between. The CDR3 totals 15 residues. The germline CDR1 and CDR2 sequences are MNHEY and SMNVEV (reference sequence). DNA for the CDR3: TGTGCCAGCAGTTTAACTGGGGGCCAGTCCTACGAGCAGTACTTC. Translation gives CASSLTGGQSYEQYF.

This chain joins TRBV7-9 and TRBJ2-3; possible D gene TRBD1, 6 bases. The CDR3 is 16 amino acids. V shed 5 bases and J shed 5 bases, with 20 bases lying between them. Germline loops: CDR1 SEHNR, CDR2 FQNEAQ (reference sequence). The CDR3 region is CASSLVRDTFGDTQYF. In DNA form, the CDR3 reads TGTGCCAGCAGCCTCGTCCGGGACACCTTTGGAGATACGCAGTATTTT.